The subject of this entry is one T cell receptor beta chain. This sample was taken from a study of blood T cell repertoires in COVID-19. Whole-study context: The United States, Italy and Spain supplied acute and convalescent COVID-19 samples.

Trimming removed 4 bases from V and 5 bases from J; junction bases left unmatched: 9. Germline V gene data show CDR1 as KGHDR and CDR2 as SFDVKD. The CDR3 totals 16 residues. Per the original methods: For nucleated cells, counts were estimated from reference gene primer amplification. Assay: immunoSEQ multiplex PCR; the TCRdb copy retains only in-frame clones and omits some. The D gene and trimming were derived from the DNA, and the V and J assignments and clone size from that table. The sample shows over 200,000 clones, 88% of them seen only once. Sequenced input: peripheral blood. This rearrangement joins TRBV24-1 to TRBJ2-3; the match to TRBD2 covers 9 bases. The TCR sequence derives from an older woman with acute or convalescent COVID-19. As DNA, the CDR3 is TGTGCCACCAGTGAGACAGCGGGGGGCCGTGGAGATACGCAGTATTTT. It codes for CATSETAGGRGDTQYF.